Below are 17 T cell receptor beta chains sequenced from a single sample in a study of cytomegalovirus exposure and HLA in healthy donors. The PCR was carried out with 60 Vbeta primers and 13 Jbeta primers. The assay was immunoSEQ multiplex PCR, and TCRdb's table has in-frame clones only and misses some. Here the sample spans around 130,000 clones, 83% being singletons. The sample taken for sequencing was PBMCs. The receptor source for this set is a girl aged 2-9 years in good health and CMV-seronegative.

This clone was observed once. The rearrangement links TRBV27 to TRBJ2-3; 8 bases align to TRBD1. Germline assignment: CDR1 MNHEY and CDR2 SMNVEV (reference sequence). After removal of 2 bases from V and 5 bases from J, the junction contained 9 bases not matched to a gene. There are 16 residues in the CDR3. The CDR3, as DNA: TGTGCCAGCAGTTTACTCAGGGGGCTCGTTGAAGATACGCAGTATTTT. Its protein is CASSLLRGLVEDTQYF.

This clone was seen more than once but under ten times. The chain carries TRBV10-1 and TRBJ2-3, with D perhaps TRBD2 (6 bases). V was cut by 4 bases and J by 4 bases, with 18 bases left in between. CDR3 length: 16 residues. Germline assignment: CDR1 WNHNN and CDR2 SYGVQD (reference sequence). The CDR3 reads CASSGGEAGTPDTQYF. The CDR3 region has the DNA TGCGCCAGCAGTGGAGGAGAGGCGGGAACCCCAGATACGCAGTATTTT.

The chain carries TRBV15 and TRBJ1-5; 12 nucleotides line up with TRBD1. Germline trimming cut 9 bases from V and 6 bases from J; bases unmatched to any gene: 6. From germline, CDR1 is LNHNV and CDR2 YYDKDF (reference sequence). This CDR3 is built from 14 residues. This chain's CDR3 is CATTGTGGGQPQHF. The CDR3 DNA is TGTGCCACGACCGGGACAGGGGGCGGTCAGCCCCAGCATTTT.

The chain links TRBV10-3 to TRBJ1-3, with no clear D. Germline-derived CDR1 and CDR2 are ENHRY and SYGVKD. The CDR3 covers 15 residues. V lost 2 bases and J lost 4, with 12 bases in between. The chain's CDR3 is CAISETDPLGNTIYF. As DNA, the CDR3 is TGTGCCATCAGTGAGACAGATCCCCTCGGAAACACCATATATTTT.

V is TRBV9 and J is TRBJ2-1; 7 bases agree with TRBD1. The CDR3 sequence is 16 residues long. The V gene end was trimmed by 4 bases and the J gene end by 6 bases; junction bases not matched to a gene: 13. Looked up from germline, CDR1 is SGDLS and CDR2 is YYNGEE. The CDR3 region has the DNA TGTGCCAGCAGCCGACCTCGAATGGGACAGTCCAATGAGCAGTTCTTC. Protein: CASSRPRMGQSNEQFF.

The chain recombines TRBV5-8 with TRBJ1-5, with 7 bases matching TRBD1. V trimming: 0 bases; J trimming: 1 base; junction bases outside the gene matches: 7. Germline V CDR1 and CDR2: SGHTS, YDEGEE. CDR3 length: 17 amino acids. CDR3 sequence: CASSLGSTGVSNQPQHF. In nucleotides, the CDR3 is TGTGCCAGCAGCTTGGGTTCTACAGGGGTGAGCAATCAGCCCCAGCATTTT.

This clone was found once. V usage is TRBV2 and J usage is TRBJ2-7; 9 nucleotides line up with TRBD2. The CDR3 runs 14 residues. The ends lost 6 bases at V and 4 bases at J; junction bases unmatched: 7. Germline CDR1 and CDR2: SNHLY and FYNNEI. The CDR3 DNA follows: TGTGCCAGCAGGAGGGGACTAGCTGATTACGAGCAGTACTTC. It yields the protein CASRRGLADYEQYF. The entire variable domain, with the rest obtained from reference TRBV2 and TRBJ2-7, is as follows: EPEVTQTPSHQVTQMGQEVILRCVPISNHLYFYWYRQILGQKVEFLVSFYNNEISEKSEIFDDQFSVERPDGSNFTLKIRSTKLEDSAMYFCASRRGLADYEQYFGPGTRLTVT.

This clone was seen only once. This chain links TRBV4-3 with TRBJ2-7; 9 bases agree with TRBD2. The CDR3 contains 16 residues. The germline gives CDR1 LGHNA, CDR2 YSLEER. The ends lost 4 bases at V and 0 bases at J; junction bases unmatched: 7. CDR3 loop: CASSPSSGGFSYEQYF. The CDR3 bases are TGCGCCAGCAGCCCCTCAAGCGGGGGGTTCTCCTACGAGCAGTACTTC.

The chain has TRBV15 and TRBJ2-5; no firm D call. The CDR3 is made up of 12 amino acids. The germline CDR1 and CDR2 sequences are LNHNV and YYDKDF (reference sequence). The V gene lost 6 bases and the J gene lost 2 bases, with 7 bases spanning the gap. DNA of the CDR3: TGTGCCACCAGACGGGTTCAAGAGACCCAGTACTTC. Translating it yields CATRRVQETQYF.

This chain joins TRBV27 and TRBJ2-7, with 10 nucleotides matching TRBD1. With 8 bases clipped from V and 4 bases from J, the junction kept 8 bases outside the gene matches. The V gene's germline CDR1 is MNHEY and CDR2 SMNVEV (reference sequence). This CDR3 region has 14 residues. The CDR3 here is CASGRDRGKYEQYF. The CDR3 DNA sequence: TGTGCCAGCGGGAGGGACAGGGGAAAGTACGAGCAGTACTTC.

This rearrangement joins TRBV13 to TRBJ2-3, with TRBD2 matching over 8 bases. Germline assignment: CDR1 PRHDT and CDR2 FYEKMQ (reference sequence). Trimming took 0 bases from V and 2 from J; bases not matched to a gene: 7. The CDR3 spans 17 residues. The CDR3 region has the DNA TGTGCCAGCAGCTTAGGCTTACTTAGCGGGGACACAGATACGCAGTATTTT. Its protein product is CASSLGLLSGDTDTQYF.

The chain has TRBV28 and TRBJ2-7, with D tentatively TRBD1 (6 bases). The length of the CDR3 is 15 residues. Trimming cost V 7 bases and J 2 bases, with 18 bases left between them. CDR1 is MDHEN and CDR2 is SYDVKM in the germline V gene. CDR3 amino acids: CASIPSLAGAYEQYF. CDR3 DNA sequence: TGTGCCAGCATTCCCTCCCTGGCAGGGGCCTACGAGCAGTACTTC.

The genes are TRBV7-9 and TRBJ1-1; unclear D gene. The CDR3 runs to 13 residues. Trimming left V 5 bases short and J 0 bases short, with 7 bases between. Per the germline V gene, CDR1 is SEHNR and CDR2 is FQNEAQ (reference sequence). CDR3 region: CASSIQVNTEAFF. CDR3 DNA sequence: TGTGCCAGCAGCATTCAGGTGAACACTGAAGCTTTCTTT.

The J gene is TRBJ2-2, the V gene TRBV19; possible D gene TRBD2, 6 bases. The V gene's germline CDR1 is LNHDA and CDR2 SQIVND (reference sequence). V lost 5 bases and J 1 base, leaving 11 bases between the germline ends. The CDR3 covers 15 residues. CDR3: CASSVGLVNTGELFF. In DNA, the CDR3 is TGTGCCAGTAGTGTGGGACTCGTGAACACCGGGGAGCTGTTTTTT.

Of note for this clone: One junction end disagrees with the germline gene, perhaps due to a read error. The rearrangement links TRBV28 to TRBJ2-3; 16 bases are a match to TRBD2. The V gene's germline CDR1 is MDHEN and CDR2 SYDVKM. CDR3 size: 16 residues. CDR3 region: CAGRGTSGRGTDTQYF. The CDR3 DNA follows: TGTGCCGGCAGAGGGACTAGCGGGAGGGGGACAGATACGCAGTATTTT.

This sequence joins TRBV23-1 and TRBJ2-7; the D gene is possibly TRBD1 (8 bases). TRBV23-1 falls under the ORF class, with uncertain function. This CDR3 spans 14 amino acids. Trimming removed 4 bases from V and 7 bases from J, with 17 bases in between. CDR3 amino acids: CASSPGQGGREQYF. The CDR3 nucleotides are TGCGCCAGCAGTCCCGGACAGGGAGGGAGAGAGCAGTACTTC.

This clone was seen a few times. The CDR3 DNA follows: TGTGCCAGTAGTATACAGGGGCAGGGCATCGGAAAACTGTTTTTT. Translating it yields CASSIQGQGIGKLFF. V and J are TRBV19 and TRBJ1-4, with D tentatively TRBD1 (6 bases). The CDR3 consists of 15 residues. The V gene lost 2 bases and the J gene lost 10 bases, with 17 bases spanning the gap. CDR1 and CDR2 from the germline V gene are LNHDA and SQIVND (reference sequence).